This TCR beta chain was found in a study of blood T cell repertoires in COVID-19. CDR1 is MNHEY, CDR2 SMNVEV, per germline (reference sequence). Between the trimmed V and J ends, which lost 5 bases and 4 bases, there was a span of 5 bases. This CDR3 comprises 12 residues. The assay was immunoSEQ multiplex PCR, and TCRdb's table has in-frame clones only and misses some. The sample comprises 50,000 or so clones, 65% to 90% of which are singletons, and 12% to 15% rests with the top ten. The chain recombines TRBV27 with TRBJ1-4; D is ambiguous. The specimen sequenced was peripheral blood. This sequence was found in a man between 65 and 80 years old with acute or convalescent COVID-19. The DNA for the CDR3 is TGTGCCAGCAGTGACTATAATGAAAAACTGTTTTTT. This sequence encodes CASSDYNEKLFF.